The rows below give T cell receptor beta chains drawn from one sample of a study of T cell responses to AZD1222 COVID-19 vaccine. Sequencing used immunoSEQ multiplex PCR; TCRdb keeps in-frame clones, though not all of them. Of roughly 70,000 clones in the sample, roughly 85% are singletons; the top ten hold roughly 1.2%. This specimen was peripheral blood, taken 28 days after the second AZD1222 dose. These receptors came from an adult who received the AZD1222 COVID-19 vaccine. CDR3s include the opening cysteine and the closing phenylalanine or tryptophan. Fields, in order: J gene, clone size, V gene, D gene, CDR3 DNA, CDR3 protein. A D gene is named only where the DNA matches it firmly. Only part of the rows carry a size: once, few, many, or a class if the clone is expanded.

TRBJ2-3 NA TRBV7-2 NA TGTGCCAGCAGCCTCCTGGGGGAGGCAGATACGCAGTATTTT CASSLLGEADTQYF
TRBJ2-7 NA TRBV6-5 TRBD1 TGTGCCAGCAGTATCGGGACAGGGGAAGGCGAGCAGTACTTC CASSIGTGEGEQYF
TRBJ2-5 NA TRBV5-1 TRBD1 TGCGCCAGCAGCTTGGGACAGGGGCCAGGAGAGACCCAGTACTTC CASSLGQGPGETQYF
TRBJ2-7 once TRBV10-3 NA TGTGCCATCAGTGATCTCAACAAGTACTCCTACGAGCAGTACTTC CAISDLNKYSYEQYF
TRBJ1-2 NA TRBV6-2/TRBV6-3 TRBD1 TGTGCCAGCAGTAACCGGGACAGGGGTCGTGGCTACACCTTC CASSNRDRGRGYTF
TRBJ1-1 NA TRBV19 NA TGTGCCAGCGGAGGGAACACTGAAGCTTTCTTT CASGGNTEAFF
TRBJ1-2 once TRBV7-2 NA TGTGCCAGCAGCTTAGTTAGGGAAGACAGCTATGGCTACACCTTC CASSLVREDSYGYTF
TRBJ1-5 NA TRBV10-2 NA TGCGCCCGCAGCCCGCGGGGGATACACTCAGGGCAGCCCCAGCATTTT CARSPRGIHSGQPQHF
TRBJ1-1 NA TRBV18 NA TGTGCCAGCTCATCACTCGGGAGGGGAAGGTCTGAAGCTTTCTTT CASSSLGRGRSEAFF
TRBJ1-3 few TRBV14 NA TGTGCCAGCAGCCAGTGGTCTGGAAACACCATATATTTT CASSQWSGNTIYF
TRBJ1-2 once TRBV30 NA TGTGCCTGGAGTGTCGGGAACTTCTATGGCTACACCTTC CAWSVGNFYGYTF
TRBJ1-2 once TRBV7-2 TRBD1 TGTGCCAGCAGCTTAGCGGACAGGGCTCGCGGCTACACCTTC CASSLADRARGYTF
TRBJ1-6 NA TRBV27 NA TGTGCCAGCAGTTTGAGAAATTCACCCCTCCACTTT CASSLRNSPLHF
TRBJ1-2 NA TRBV2 TRBD1 TGTGCCAGCAGCGTGGACAGGGACTATGGCTACACCTTC CASSVDRDYGYTF
TRBJ1-5 NA TRBV7-8 NA TGTGCCAGCAGCTTAGGGGAGGGGAGTCCTCCCCAGCATTTT CASSLGEGSPPQHF
TRBJ2-5 NA TRBV4-2 NA TGTGCCAGCAGCCAAGACCCCTATGTGGAGACCCAGTACTTC CASSQDPYVETQYF
TRBJ1-2 NA TRBV25-1 NA TGTGCCAGCAGTGAAGGAGTTTACTATGGCTACACCTTC CASSEGVYYGYTF
TRBJ2-2 NA TRBV7-3 TRBD1 TGTGCCAGCAGCCCCGACGCGGGACAGGGACGTCGCGGGGAGCTGTTTTTT CASSPDAGQGRRGELFF
TRBJ1-5 NA TRBV5-6 NA TGTGCCAGCAGCCAACTACAGGGCTATAGCAATCAGCCCCAGCATTTT CASSQLQGYSNQPQHF
TRBJ1-2 NA TRBV3-1/TRBV3-2 TRBD1 TGTGCCAGCAGCCAAAACGCAGGGGGATCTTCCGGCTACACCTTC CASSQNAGGSSGYTF
TRBJ2-7 NA TRBV3-1/TRBV3-2 NA TGTGCCAGCAGTCTGTCTACGCATAGGGACGAGCAGTACTTC CASSLSTHRDEQYF
TRBJ1-2 NA TRBV7-8 NA TGTGCCAGCAGCGGAATGGGGGGGAATGGCTACACCTTC CASSGMGGNGYTF
TRBJ2-1 NA TRBV7-2 TRBD2 TGTGCCAGCAGACCTAGCGGGTCCTACAATGAGCAGTTCTTC CASRPSGSYNEQFF
TRBJ2-5 NA TRBV14 TRBD2 TGTGCCAGCAGCCGGACTAGAACTGGAAAGACCCAGTACTTC CASSRTRTGKTQYF
TRBJ1-6 once TRBV19 NA TGTGCCAGTAGTTATCAAGGGCAGATTAATTCACCCCTCCACTTT CASSYQGQINSPLHF
TRBJ2-3 NA TRBV7-9 NA TGTGCCAGCAGCTTACACGGGAGTTCTGTTGTAGATACGCAGTATTTT CASSLHGSSVVDTQYF
TRBJ1-5 NA TRBV6-5 TRBD1 TGTGCCAGCAGTCCCCCAGGGGGAAAAAATCAGCCCCAGCATTTT CASSPPGGKNQPQHF
TRBJ1-5 NA TRBV6-2/TRBV6-3 NA TGTGCCAGCAGTTACAGGAGGGGACCTAATCAGCCCCAGCATTTT CASSYRRGPNQPQHF
TRBJ2-7 NA TRBV19 TRBD2 TGTGCCAGTAGTTTCCCGGGACTAGTGTTCGAGCAGTACTTC CASSFPGLVFEQYF
TRBJ2-3 NA TRBV19 TRBD2 TGTGCCAGTACCCTTGGACTAGCTAGCTACACAGATACGCAGTATTTT CASTLGLASYTDTQYF
TRBJ1-1 NA TRBV18 NA TGTGCCAGCTCACCGGTGGGGACTGAAGCTTTCTTT CASSPVGTEAFF
TRBJ1-2 NA TRBV12-3/TRBV12-4 NA TGTGCCAGCAGTTTAAACAGGGTGGGAGGCTACACCTTC CASSLNRVGGYTF
TRBJ1-3 NA TRBV6-5 TRBD1 TGTGCCAGCAGTAATACAGGGGCGGGAGGAAACACCATATATTTT CASSNTGAGGNTIYF
TRBJ2-1 NA TRBV10-3 TRBD1 TGTGCCACCTGGGACAGGGGGCTAAATGAGCAGTTCTTC CATWDRGLNEQFF
TRBJ1-2 few TRBV6-5 TRBD1 TGTGCCAGCAGTTACTCGGGACAGGCCTGGGGGTATGGCTACACCTTC CASSYSGQAWGYGYTF
TRBJ2-7 once TRBV18 NA TGTGCCAGCTCACCAGAGGGGGGGGCGGAGTACGAGCAGTACTTC CASSPEGGAEYEQYF
TRBJ1-2 NA TRBV29-1 TRBD1 TGCAGCGTTGAAGGGACAGGGGAATTTCACGGCTACACCTTC CSVEGTGEFHGYTF
TRBJ2-5 NA TRBV10-3 NA TGTGCCATCGGGAGTCGGGAGACCCAGTACTTC CAIGSRETQYF
TRBJ1-2 NA TRBV3-1/TRBV3-2 TRBD1 TGTGCCAGCAGCCAACCCAGGGGGGGCTATGGCTACACCTTC CASSQPRGGYGYTF
TRBJ2-1 NA TRBV6-5 NA TGTGCCAGCAGTTACGACAGGACACCTGAGCAGTTCTTC CASSYDRTPEQFF
TRBJ2-1 NA TRBV5-1 TRBD2 TGCGCCAGCAGCTTGACTAGCGGGATCTACAATGAGCAGTTCTTC CASSLTSGIYNEQFF
TRBJ2-7 few TRBV21-1 NA TGTGCCAGCAGCAAAAGGTTAGTTTCTCAGGTGCACGAGCAGTACTTC CASSKRLVSQVHEQYF
TRBJ2-1 NA TRBV3-1/TRBV3-2 TRBD2 TGTGCCAGCAGCCAAGTGGGACTAGCGGCCTCGGGTGAGCAGTTCTTC CASSQVGLAASGEQFF
TRBJ1-5 NA TRBV2 NA TGTGCCAGCAGTCGAGAACAGGCCTCGGGGGGTCAGCCCCAGCATTTT CASSREQASGGQPQHF
TRBJ1-6 NA TRBV18 TRBD1 TGTGCCAGCTCACCAACGACAGGGCCCTATAATTCACCCCTCCACTTT CASSPTTGPYNSPLHF
TRBJ2-2 few TRBV12-5 NA TGTGCTAGTGGTTTCGGGACAAACACCGGGGAGCTGTTTTTT CASGFGTNTGELFF
TRBJ1-5 NA TRBV19 NA TGTGCCAGTAGCCCTGGACAGATCAATCAGCCCCAGCATTTT CASSPGQINQPQHF
TRBJ2-7 NA TRBV29-1 TRBD2 TGCAGCGTTGCCATAGCGGGAACCGACCCCTACGAGCAGTACTTC CSVAIAGTDPYEQYF
TRBJ2-3 NA TRBV6-1 TRBD2 TGTGCCAGCAGTGAAGGGTCGGGTAGCGGGGCCTTGGATACGCAGTATTTT CASSEGSGSGALDTQYF
TRBJ2-2 NA TRBV2 NA TGTGCCAGCAGTCCTGATGTCGGGGGTACCGGGGAGCTGTTTTTT CASSPDVGGTGELFF
TRBJ2-1 once TRBV7-8 TRBD1 TGTGCCAGCCGACAGGGGGGGGGTATACATGAGCAGTTCTTC CASRQGGGIHEQFF
TRBJ1-2 few TRBV4-3 TRBD1 TGCGCCAGCAGCATCCGGACAGGGGGAATAGAGGGCTACACCTTC CASSIRTGGIEGYTF
TRBJ1-5 NA TRBV4-2 TRBD1 TGTGCCAGCAGCCAACAACAGGGGACGGATCAGCCCCAGCATTTT CASSQQQGTDQPQHF
TRBJ1-1 NA TRBV29-1 NA TGCAGCGTTCAGACAGCCTCTGAAGCTTTCTTT CSVQTASEAFF
TRBJ1-6 NA TRBV27 NA TGTGCCAGCAGTTGGGGGTATGATTCACCCCTCCACTTT CASSWGYDSPLHF
TRBJ1-1 NA TRBV7-9 TRBD1 TGTGCCAGCAGCTTGGACAGGGTGAACACTGAAGCTTTCTTT CASSLDRVNTEAFF
TRBJ2-5 NA TRBV23-1 NA TGCGCCAGCAGTCAATCGACCCTGCCAGAGACCCAGTACTTC CASSQSTLPETQYF
TRBJ2-7 NA TRBV10-3 NA TGTGCCATCAGCCTGGACGGATTCGAGCAGTACTTC CAISLDGFEQYF